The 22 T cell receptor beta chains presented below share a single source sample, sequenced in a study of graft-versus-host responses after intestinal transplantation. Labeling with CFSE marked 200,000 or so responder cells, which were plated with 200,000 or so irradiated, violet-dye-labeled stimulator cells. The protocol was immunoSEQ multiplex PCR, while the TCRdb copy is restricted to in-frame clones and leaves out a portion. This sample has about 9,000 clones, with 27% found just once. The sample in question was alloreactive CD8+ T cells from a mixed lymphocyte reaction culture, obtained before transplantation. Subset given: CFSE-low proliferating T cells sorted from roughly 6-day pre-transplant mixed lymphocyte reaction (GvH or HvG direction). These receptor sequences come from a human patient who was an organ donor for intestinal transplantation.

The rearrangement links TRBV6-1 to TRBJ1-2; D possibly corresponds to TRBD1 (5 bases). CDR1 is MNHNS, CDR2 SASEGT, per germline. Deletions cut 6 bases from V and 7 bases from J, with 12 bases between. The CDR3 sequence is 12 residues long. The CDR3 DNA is TGTGCCAGCAGCTACCCCGGGGGTGGCTACACCTTC. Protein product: CASSYPGGGYTF.

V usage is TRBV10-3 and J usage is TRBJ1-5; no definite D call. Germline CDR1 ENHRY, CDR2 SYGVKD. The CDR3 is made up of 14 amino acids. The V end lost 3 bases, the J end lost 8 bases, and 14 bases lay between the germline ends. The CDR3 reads CAISDISDYKPQHF. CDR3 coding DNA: TGTGCCATCAGTGATATTTCCGACTATAAGCCCCAGCATTTT.

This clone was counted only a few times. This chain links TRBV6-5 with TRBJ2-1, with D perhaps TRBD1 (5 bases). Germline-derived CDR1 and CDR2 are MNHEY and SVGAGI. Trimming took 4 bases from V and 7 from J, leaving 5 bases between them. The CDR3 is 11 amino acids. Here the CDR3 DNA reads TGTGCCAGCAGTTCAGGGAATGAGCAGTTCTTC. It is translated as CASSSGNEQFF.

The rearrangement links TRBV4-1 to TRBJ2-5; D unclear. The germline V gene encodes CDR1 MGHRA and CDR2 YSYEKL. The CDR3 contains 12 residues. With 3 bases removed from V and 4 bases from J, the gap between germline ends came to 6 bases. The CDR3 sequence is CASSQNTETQYF. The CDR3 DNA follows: TGCGCCAGCAGCCAGAACACAGAGACCCAGTACTTC.

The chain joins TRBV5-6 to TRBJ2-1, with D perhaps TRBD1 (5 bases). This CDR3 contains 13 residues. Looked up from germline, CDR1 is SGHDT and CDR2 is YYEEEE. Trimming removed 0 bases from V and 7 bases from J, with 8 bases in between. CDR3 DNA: TGTGCCAGCAGCTTGGGTGGACATAATGAGCAGTTCTTC. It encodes CASSLGGHNEQFF.

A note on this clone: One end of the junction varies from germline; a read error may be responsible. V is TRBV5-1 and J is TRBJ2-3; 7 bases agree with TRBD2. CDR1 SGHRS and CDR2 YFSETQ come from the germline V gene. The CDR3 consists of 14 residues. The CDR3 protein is CASSLWGGADTQYF. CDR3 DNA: TGTGCCAGCAGCTTGTGGGGAGGGGCGGATACGCAGTATTTT.

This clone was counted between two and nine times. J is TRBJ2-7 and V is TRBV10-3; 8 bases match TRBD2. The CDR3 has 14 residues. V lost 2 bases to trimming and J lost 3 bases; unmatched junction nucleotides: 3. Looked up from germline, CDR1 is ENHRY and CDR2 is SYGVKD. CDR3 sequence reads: CAISEGTRDYEQYF. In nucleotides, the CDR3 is TGTGCCATCAGTGAGGGGACTAGGGACTACGAGCAGTACTTC.

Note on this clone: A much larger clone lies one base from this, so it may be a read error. CDR3 bases: TGTGCCAGCAGCCGGGGGATCACTGAAGCTTTCTTT. Amino acids: CASSRGITEAFF. The V and J genes are TRBV7-2 and TRBJ1-1; D is possibly TRBD1 (5 bases). Germline-derived CDR1 and CDR2 are SGHTA and FQGNSA. The CDR3 runs 12 residues. V lost 5 bases and J lost 4, with 8 bases in between.

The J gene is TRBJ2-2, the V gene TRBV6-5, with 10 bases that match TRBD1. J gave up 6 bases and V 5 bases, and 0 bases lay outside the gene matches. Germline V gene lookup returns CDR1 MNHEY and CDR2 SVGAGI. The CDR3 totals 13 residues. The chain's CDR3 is CASSGTGAGELFF. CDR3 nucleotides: TGTGCCAGCAGTGGGACAGGGGCCGGGGAGCTGTTTTTT.

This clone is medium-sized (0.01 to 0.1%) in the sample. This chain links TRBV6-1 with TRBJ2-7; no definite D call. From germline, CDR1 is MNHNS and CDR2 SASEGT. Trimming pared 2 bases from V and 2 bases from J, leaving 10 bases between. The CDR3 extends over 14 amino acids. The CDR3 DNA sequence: TGTGCCAGCAGTGAACCCGAACGGGCCTACGAGCAGTACTTC. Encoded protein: CASSEPERAYEQYF.

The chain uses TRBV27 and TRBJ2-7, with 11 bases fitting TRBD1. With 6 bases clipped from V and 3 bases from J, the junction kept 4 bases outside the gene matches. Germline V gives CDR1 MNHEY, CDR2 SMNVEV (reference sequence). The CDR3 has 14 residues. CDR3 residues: CASRVGTGGYEQYF. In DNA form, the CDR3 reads TGTGCCAGCAGGGTAGGGACAGGGGGCTACGAGCAGTACTTC.

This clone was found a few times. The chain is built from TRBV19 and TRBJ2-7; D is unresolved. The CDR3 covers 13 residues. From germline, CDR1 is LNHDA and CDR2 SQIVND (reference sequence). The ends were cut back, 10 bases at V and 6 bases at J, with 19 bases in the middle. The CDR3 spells CATQVTVFGEQYF. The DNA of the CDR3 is TGTGCCACCCAGGTTACGGTCTTCGGCGAGCAGTACTTC.

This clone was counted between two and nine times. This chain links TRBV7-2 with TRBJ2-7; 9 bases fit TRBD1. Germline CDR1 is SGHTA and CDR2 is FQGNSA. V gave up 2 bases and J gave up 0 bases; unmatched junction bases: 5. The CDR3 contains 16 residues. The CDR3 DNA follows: TGTGCCAGCAGCTTAAAAACAGGGGGCGCCTCCTACGAGCAGTACTTC. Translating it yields CASSLKTGGASYEQYF. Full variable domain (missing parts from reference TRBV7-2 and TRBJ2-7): GAGVSQSPSNKVTEKGKDVELRCDPISGHTALYWYRQSLGQGLEFLIYFQGNSAPDKSGLPSDRFSAERTGGSVSTLTIQRTQQEDSAVYLCASSLKTGGASYEQYFGPGTRLTVT.

The CDR3 nucleotides are TGTGCCAGCAGCTCTGGGACTAGCGGGGGAGATACGCAGTATTTT. Encoded protein: CASSSGTSGGDTQYF. The chain has TRBV5-5 and TRBJ2-3; TRBD2 matches 14 bases. The CDR3 totals 15 residues. The trim removed 3 bases at V and 5 bases at J, leaving 2 bases unmatched. CDR1 is SGHKS and CDR2 is YYEKEE in the germline V gene (reference sequence).

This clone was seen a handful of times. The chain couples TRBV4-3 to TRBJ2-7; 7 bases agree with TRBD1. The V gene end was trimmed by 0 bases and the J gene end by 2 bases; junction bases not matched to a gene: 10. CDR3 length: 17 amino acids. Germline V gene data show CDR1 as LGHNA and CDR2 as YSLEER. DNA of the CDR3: TGCGCCAGCAGCCAAGATCCCATCAGGGGGACAACCTACGAGCAGTACTTC. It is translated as CASSQDPIRGTTYEQYF.

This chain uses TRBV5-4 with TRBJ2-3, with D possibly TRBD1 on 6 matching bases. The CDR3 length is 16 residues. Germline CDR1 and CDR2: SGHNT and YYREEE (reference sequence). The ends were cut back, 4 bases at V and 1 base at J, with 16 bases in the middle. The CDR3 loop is CASSQARGEGTDTQYF. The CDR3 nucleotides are TGTGCCAGCAGCCAAGCCAGGGGAGAGGGCACAGATACGCAGTATTTT.

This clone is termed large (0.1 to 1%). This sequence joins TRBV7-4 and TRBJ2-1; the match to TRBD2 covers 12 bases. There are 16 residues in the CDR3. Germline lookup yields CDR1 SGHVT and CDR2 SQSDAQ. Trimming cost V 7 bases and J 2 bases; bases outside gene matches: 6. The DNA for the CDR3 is TGTGCCAGCATAGTAAGGACTAGCGGGACCTACAATGAGCAGTTCTTC. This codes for CASIVRTSGTYNEQFF. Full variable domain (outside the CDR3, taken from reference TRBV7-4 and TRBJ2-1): GAGVSQSPRYKVAKRGRDVALRCDSISGHVTLYWYRQTLGQGSEVLTYSQSDAQRDKSGRPSGRFSAERPERSVSTLKIQRTEQGDSAVYLCASIVRTSGTYNEQFFGPGTRLTVL.

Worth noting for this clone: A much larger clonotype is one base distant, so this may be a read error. CDR3 amino acids: CCVEDQGVRAFF. The CDR3, as DNA: TGCTGCGTTGAAGATCAGGGGGTGAGGGCTTTCTTT. The chain combines TRBV29-1 with TRBJ1-1; 7 bases line up with TRBD1. This CDR3 spans 12 amino acids. CDR1 is SQVTM and CDR2 is ANQGSEA in the germline V gene.

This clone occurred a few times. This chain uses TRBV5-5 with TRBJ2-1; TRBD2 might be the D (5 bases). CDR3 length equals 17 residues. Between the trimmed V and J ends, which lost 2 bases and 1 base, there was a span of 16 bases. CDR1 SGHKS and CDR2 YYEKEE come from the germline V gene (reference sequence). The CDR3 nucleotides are TGTGCCAGCAGCTTCTTCGGCGGCCGGGAATCCTACAATGAGCAGTTCTTC. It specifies CASSFFGGRESYNEQFF.

The CDR3 DNA sequence: TGTGCCAGCAGTTCTCTCGGGACCTACGAGCAGTACTTC. Its translation is CASSSLGTYEQYF. This chain joins TRBV2 and TRBJ2-7, with D tentatively TRBD2 (5 bases). The CDR3 consists of 13 residues. Trimming stripped 5 bases from V and 2 bases from J, with 10 bases between. Germline V gene lookup returns CDR1 SNHLY and CDR2 FYNNEI.

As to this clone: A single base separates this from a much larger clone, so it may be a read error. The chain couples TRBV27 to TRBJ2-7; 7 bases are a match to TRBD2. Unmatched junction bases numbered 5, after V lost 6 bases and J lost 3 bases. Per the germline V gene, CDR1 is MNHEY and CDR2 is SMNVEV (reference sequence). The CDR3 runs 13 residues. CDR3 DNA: TGTGCCAGCAGCCCCGGACTAGGCTACGAGCAGTACTTC. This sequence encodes CASSPGLGYEQYF.

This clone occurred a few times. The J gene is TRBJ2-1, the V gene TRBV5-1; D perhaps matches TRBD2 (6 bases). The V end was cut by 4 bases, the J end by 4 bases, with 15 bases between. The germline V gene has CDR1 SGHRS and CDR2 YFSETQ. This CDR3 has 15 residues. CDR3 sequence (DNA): TGCGCCAGCAGCCCGGTGACACGGGGGTACAATGAGCAGTTCTTC. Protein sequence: CASSPVTRGYNEQFF. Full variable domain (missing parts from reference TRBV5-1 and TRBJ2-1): KAGVTQTPRYLIKTRGQQVTLSCSPISGHRSVSWYQQTPGQGLQFLFEYFSETQRNKGNFPGRFSGRQFSNSRSEMNVSTLELGDSALYLCASSPVTRGYNEQFFGPGTRLTVL.